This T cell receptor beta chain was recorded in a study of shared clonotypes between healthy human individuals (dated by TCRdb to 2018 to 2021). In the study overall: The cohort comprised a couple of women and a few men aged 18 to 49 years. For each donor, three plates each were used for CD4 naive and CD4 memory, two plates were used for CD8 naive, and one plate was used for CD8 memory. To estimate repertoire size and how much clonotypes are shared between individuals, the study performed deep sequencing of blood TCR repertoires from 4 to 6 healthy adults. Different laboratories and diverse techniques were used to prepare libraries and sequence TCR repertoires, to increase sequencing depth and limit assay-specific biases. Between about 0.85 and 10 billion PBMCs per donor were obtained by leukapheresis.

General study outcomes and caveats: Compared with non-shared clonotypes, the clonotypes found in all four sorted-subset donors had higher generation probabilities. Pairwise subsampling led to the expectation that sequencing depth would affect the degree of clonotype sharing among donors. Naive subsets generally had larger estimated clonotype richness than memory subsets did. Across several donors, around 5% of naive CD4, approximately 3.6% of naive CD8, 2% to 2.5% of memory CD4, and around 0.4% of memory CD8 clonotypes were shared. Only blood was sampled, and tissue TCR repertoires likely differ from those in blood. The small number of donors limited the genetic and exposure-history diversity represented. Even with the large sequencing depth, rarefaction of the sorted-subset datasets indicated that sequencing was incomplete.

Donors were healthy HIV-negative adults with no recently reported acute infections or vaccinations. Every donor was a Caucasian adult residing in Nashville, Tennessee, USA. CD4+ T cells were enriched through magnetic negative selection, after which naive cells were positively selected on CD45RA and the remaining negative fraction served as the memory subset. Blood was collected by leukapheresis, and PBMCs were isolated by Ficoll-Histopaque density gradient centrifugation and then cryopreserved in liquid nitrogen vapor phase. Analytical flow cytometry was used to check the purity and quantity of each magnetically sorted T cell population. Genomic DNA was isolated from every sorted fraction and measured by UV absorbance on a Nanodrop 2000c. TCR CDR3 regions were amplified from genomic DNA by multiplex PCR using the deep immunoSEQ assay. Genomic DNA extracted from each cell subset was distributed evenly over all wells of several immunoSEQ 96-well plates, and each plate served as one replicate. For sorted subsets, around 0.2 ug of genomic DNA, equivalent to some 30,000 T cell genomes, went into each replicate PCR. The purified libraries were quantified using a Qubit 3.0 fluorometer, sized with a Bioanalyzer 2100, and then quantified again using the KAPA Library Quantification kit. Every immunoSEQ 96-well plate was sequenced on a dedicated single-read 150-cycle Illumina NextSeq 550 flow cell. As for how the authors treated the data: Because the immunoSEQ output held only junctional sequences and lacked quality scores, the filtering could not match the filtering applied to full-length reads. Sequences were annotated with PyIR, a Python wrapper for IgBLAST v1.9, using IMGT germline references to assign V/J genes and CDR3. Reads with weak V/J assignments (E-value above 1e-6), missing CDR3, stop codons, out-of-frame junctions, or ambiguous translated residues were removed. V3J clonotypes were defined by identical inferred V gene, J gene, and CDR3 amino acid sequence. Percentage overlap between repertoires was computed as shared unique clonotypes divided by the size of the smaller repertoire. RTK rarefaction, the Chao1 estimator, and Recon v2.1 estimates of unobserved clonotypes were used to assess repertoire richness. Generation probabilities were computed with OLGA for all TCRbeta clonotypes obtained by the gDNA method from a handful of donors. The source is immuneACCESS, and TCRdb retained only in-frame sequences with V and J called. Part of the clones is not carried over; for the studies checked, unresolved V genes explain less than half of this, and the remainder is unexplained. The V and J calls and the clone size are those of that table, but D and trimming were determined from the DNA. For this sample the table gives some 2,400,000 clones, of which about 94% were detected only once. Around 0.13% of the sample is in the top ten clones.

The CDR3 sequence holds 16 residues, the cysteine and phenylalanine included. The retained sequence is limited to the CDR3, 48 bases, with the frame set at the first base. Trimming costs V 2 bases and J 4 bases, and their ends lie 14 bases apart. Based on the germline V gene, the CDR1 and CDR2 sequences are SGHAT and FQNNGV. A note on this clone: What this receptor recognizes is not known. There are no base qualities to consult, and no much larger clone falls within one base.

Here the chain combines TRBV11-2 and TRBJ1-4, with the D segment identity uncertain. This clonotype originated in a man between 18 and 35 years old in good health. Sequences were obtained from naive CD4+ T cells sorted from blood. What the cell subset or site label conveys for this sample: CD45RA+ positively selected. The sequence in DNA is TGTGCCAGCAGCTTATCTCTACAGCCACTTAATGAAAAACTGTTTTTT. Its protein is CASSLSLQPLNEKLFF.